This T cell receptor (beta chain) was identified in a study of T-cell reconstitution after alpha-beta-depleted transplantation in children. For TCRbeta, the library was prepared with unique molecular identifiers. Via MiXCR, TCRdb re-called the PCR reads, giving one row per CDR3 protein. Of some 280,000 distinct CDR3 sequences detected, 9.9% appear once; the ten largest clones hold roughly 9.1%. This clonotype was recorded many times. The CDR3 loop spans 13 amino acids. V shed 2 bases and J shed 3 bases, with 8 bases lying between them. Per germline, CDR1 SGDLS and CDR2 YYNGEE. This TCR was recovered from a human donor who donated a stem cell graft to a child with SCID. V gene TRBV9 combines with J gene TRBJ2-5; D is unclear. The sequencing used PBMCs from the stem cell graft donor, collected from the stem cell graft. The CDR3 DNA reads TGTGCCAGCAGCGTTAGATGGAAAGAGACCCAGTACTTC. Translating it yields CASSVRWKETQYF.